A selection of T cell receptor beta chains follows, all from one sample in a study of graft-versus-host responses after intestinal transplantation. TCRdb's table, derived via immunoSEQ multiplex PCR, lists solely in-frame clones and lacks some. The sample has roughly 120,000 clones; 90% are singletons. The antigens these receptors bind are not known. The sample in question was unstimulated CD4+ T cells sorted from spleen or lymph node cells, obtained before intestinal transplant. The receptor set was obtained from a human donor who received an intestinal transplant. Both conserved end residues are part of each CDR3. Each record gives: clone size, D gene, J gene, V gene, CDR3 protein, CDR3 DNA. A D gene is named only where the DNA matches it firmly. Clone sizes are given selectively: once, few, many, or a class where the clone is expanded.

-,-,TRBJ2-7,TRBV21-1,CASSAGAYEQYF,TGTGCCAGCAGCGCGGGGGCCTACGAGCAGTACTTC
-,-,TRBJ2-2,TRBV11-2,CASSRETGELFF,TGTGCCAGCAGCCGAGAAACCGGGGAGCTGTTTTTT
-,TRBD2,TRBJ2-1,TRBV27,CATTKWTSGSRYNEQFF,TGTGCCACTACAAAGTGGACTAGCGGGAGCCGCTACAATGAGCAGTTCTTC
once,-,TRBJ2-7,TRBV29-1,CSVGGTGDPYEQYF,TGCAGCGTTGGCGGGACCGGGGACCCGTACGAGCAGTACTTC
-,TRBD2,TRBJ2-1,TRBV10-2,CASSEVWRGSSYNEQFF,TGCGCCAGCAGTGAAGTCTGGCGGGGGAGCTCCTACAATGAGCAGTTCTTC
-,TRBD2,TRBJ2-7,TRBV18,CASSRSGGSSYEQYF,TGTGCCAGCTCACGGAGCGGGGGAAGCTCCTACGAGCAGTACTTC
-,TRBD1,TRBJ2-3,TRBV6-5,CASSGQGAGDTQYF,TGTGCCAGCAGTGGACAGGGGGCGGGGGATACGCAGTATTTT
-,TRBD1,TRBJ1-2,TRBV5-5,CASSLGPGGPSYGYTF,TGTGCCAGCAGCTTGGGGCCAGGGGGCCCTTCCTATGGCTACACCTTC
-,-,TRBJ2-3,TRBV6-6,CASSYRRVDTQYF,TGTGCCAGCAGTTATCGTCGGGTAGATACGCAGTATTTT
-,TRBD2,TRBJ2-5,TRBV2,CASSMLTSGEETQYF,TGTGCCAGCAGTATGCTGACTAGCGGGGAAGAGACCCAGTACTTC
few,TRBD1,TRBJ2-7,TRBV7-2,CASSTTGGREQYF,TGTGCCAGCAGCACGACAGGGGGACGCGAGCAGTACTTC
-,TRBD1,TRBJ2-4,TRBV19,CASSIEGQLAKNIQYF,TGTGCCAGTAGTATAGAGGGACAGTTAGCCAAAAACATTCAGTACTTC
-,TRBD1,TRBJ1-2,TRBV7-9,CASSFLQGDYGYTF,TGTGCCAGCAGCTTTCTACAGGGGGACTATGGCTACACCTTC
-,-,TRBJ1-6,TRBV19,CASSTATVYNSPLHF,TGTGCCAGTAGTACCGCGACAGTCTATAATTCACCCCTCCACTTT
-,TRBD2,TRBJ2-2,TRBV9,CASSTRSGGRTGELFF,TGTGCCAGCAGCACCCGGAGCGGGGGGCGCACCGGGGAGCTGTTTTTT
-,-,TRBJ2-3,TRBV7-3,CASSLKQAVNTDTQYF,TGTGCCAGCAGCTTAAAACAGGCGGTGAACACAGATACGCAGTATTTT
-,-,TRBJ2-7,TRBV21-1,CASPSLRDRGPYEQYF,TGTGCCAGCCCCTCACTAAGGGACAGGGGCCCCTACGAGCAGTACTTC
once,TRBD2,TRBJ2-5,TRBV7-2,CASSLGLAGGQETQYF,TGTGCCAGCAGCTTGGGACTAGCGGGAGGACAAGAGACCCAGTACTTC
-,TRBD1,TRBJ1-2,TRBV28,CASTQRATGSYGYTF,TGTGCCAGCACCCAACGTGCGACAGGGAGCTATGGCTACACCTTC
-,-,TRBJ2-7,TRBV5-1,CASSLSQPDYEQYF,TGCGCCAGCAGCTTGTCACAGCCCGACTACGAGCAGTACTTC
-,TRBD1,TRBJ1-2,TRBV6-5,CASRLDRGNGYTF,TGTGCCAGCAGGCTGGACAGGGGAAACGGCTACACCTTC
-,-,TRBJ1-2,TRBV12-5,CASGFRTTVSVRGIGYTF,TGTGCTAGTGGTTTTAGAACTACGGTGTCGGTGCGTGGAATTGGCTACACCTTC
-,-,TRBJ2-2,TRBV11-2,CASSADPGLLDTGELFF,TGTGCCAGCAGCGCGGATCCAGGGTTATTGGACACCGGGGAGCTGTTTTTT
-,TRBD2,TRBJ2-1,TRBV5-4,CASSWGTSGHYNEQFF,TGTGCCAGCAGCTGGGGGACTAGCGGGCACTACAATGAGCAGTTCTTC
-,-,TRBJ2-3,TRBV6-1,CASRDPSEGPDTQYF,TGTGCCAGCAGGGACCCTAGCGAGGGCCCAGATACGCAGTATTTT
once,TRBD1,TRBJ1-1,TRBV10-1,CASREQGHTEAFF,TGCGCCAGCAGGGAACAGGGGCACACTGAAGCTTTCTTT
-,-,TRBJ2-1,TRBV7-2,CASSNPRWESSYNEQFF,TGTGCCAGCAGCAATCCACGGTGGGAGAGCTCCTACAATGAGCAGTTCTTC
-,TRBD1,TRBJ2-7,TRBV18,CASSPGTGPSEQYF,TGTGCCAGCTCACCAGGGACAGGGCCTTCGGAGCAGTACTTC
-,-,TRBJ1-4,TRBV4-1,CASSHGQGGNKGQNEKLFF,TGCGCCAGCAGCCACGGCCAGGGTGGCAATAAGGGGCAGAATGAAAAACTGTTTTTT
-,-,TRBJ2-7,TRBV6-6,CASSPGVGRSYEQYF,TGTGCCAGCAGTCCCGGGGTGGGCAGAAGTTACGAGCAGTACTTC
-,-,TRBJ1-5,TRBV27,CASSLWGVGQPQHF,TGTGCCAGCAGTTTATGGGGGGTGGGTCAGCCCCAGCATTTT
-,-,TRBJ1-2,TRBV14,CASSHESVYGYTF,TGTGCCAGCAGCCACGAGTCGGTATATGGCTACACCTTC
-,TRBD1,TRBJ1-6,TRBV5-1,CASSFWDRGNSPLHF,TGCGCCAGCAGCTTTTGGGACAGGGGGAATTCACCCCTCCACTTT
-,TRBD2,TRBJ2-1,TRBV11-1,CASSLRLAGTYNEQFF,TGTGCCAGCAGCCTAAGGCTAGCGGGGACCTACAATGAGCAGTTCTTC
-,-,TRBJ2-3,TRBV5-1,CASSFEQVKDTQYF,TGCGCCAGCAGCTTCGAACAGGTGAAAGATACGCAGTATTTT
-,TRBD1,TRBJ1-1,TRBV15,CATSREARTGGTEAFF,TGTGCCACCAGCCGAGAAGCAAGGACAGGGGGCACTGAAGCTTTCTTT
-,-,TRBJ1-5,TRBV5-1,CASSLVPGVNQPQHF,TGCGCCAGCAGCTTGGTTCCGGGAGTTAATCAGCCCCAGCATTTT
-,-,TRBJ1-6,TRBV9,CASAGRGRNSPLHF,TGTGCCAGCGCCGGGAGGGGGAGGAATTCACCCCTCCACTTT
-,TRBD1,TRBJ1-4,TRBV7-9,CASSLRDRGPASEKLFF,TGTGCCAGCAGCTTAAGGGACAGGGGGCCCGCATCCGAAAAACTGTTTTTT
-,TRBD2,TRBJ2-1,TRBV6-6,CASNSRGLAAYNEQFF,TGTGCCAGCAACAGTAGGGGACTAGCGGCTTACAATGAGCAGTTCTTC
-,TRBD1,TRBJ2-2,TRBV18,CASSPTGLNTGELFF,TGTGCCAGCTCCCCGACAGGGTTGAACACCGGGGAGCTGTTTTTT
-,-,TRBJ2-7,TRBV9,CASSVAPNPRQNGYEQYF,TGTGCCAGCAGCGTAGCCCCAAACCCCAGACAAAACGGCTACGAGCAGTACTTC
-,TRBD2,TRBJ2-1,TRBV9,CASSPGGGRVSASYNEQFF,TGTGCCAGCAGCCCCGGAGGAGGGAGGGTCAGCGCATCCTACAATGAGCAGTTCTTC
-,-,TRBJ2-5,TRBV5-4,CASSLGSGRETQYF,TGTGCCAGCAGCTTGGGATCAGGGAGGGAGACCCAGTACTTC
-,-,TRBJ2-6,TRBV5-4,CASSLPVGSSGANVLTF,TGTGCCAGCAGCTTGCCGGTAGGGAGCTCTGGGGCCAACGTCCTGACTTTC
-,-,TRBJ1-2,TRBV18,CASSPLKGRDGYTF,TGTGCCAGCTCACCACTGAAGGGGCGAGATGGCTACACCTTC
-,TRBD1,TRBJ2-1,TRBV27,CASSTPGTGYNEQFF,TGTGCCAGCAGCACCCCCGGGACAGGCTACAATGAGCAGTTCTTC
-,TRBD2,TRBJ2-7,TRBV4-1,CASSQVPSGGYEQYF,TGCGCCAGCAGCCAAGTTCCTAGCGGGGGCTACGAGCAGTACTTC
-,TRBD2,TRBJ2-7,TRBV7-6,CASSLEFSGSYEQYF,TGTGCCAGCAGCTTAGAGTTTAGCGGGAGCTACGAGCAGTACTTC
-,-,TRBJ1-1,TRBV7-9,CASSQGSGWTEAFF,TGTGCCAGCAGCCAAGGTTCAGGGTGGACTGAAGCTTTCTTT